This T cell receptor (beta chain) was identified in a study of shared clonotypes between healthy human individuals. Trimming took 1 base from V and 3 from J, leaving 13 bases between them. Germline-derived CDR1 and CDR2 are GTSNPN and SVGIG (reference sequence). This CDR3 is built from 14 residues. Study results and limitations: Naive subsets generally exceeded memory subsets in estimated richness. Clonotypes which were not shared had lower generation probabilities than clonotypes that all four donors shared.

Clones were sequenced by immunoSEQ multiplex PCR, and TCRdb holds only the in-frame ones, with some missing. The table has about 2 million clones, less than 95% seen once. Naive CD8 cells comprised CD45RO-negative, CCR7-positively selected cells, excluding terminally differentiated effector memory CD45RA+ cells. Of note for this clone: The antigen remains unidentified.

The chain has TRBV30 and TRBJ2-7; perhaps TRBD1 as D (6 bases). The sequence was collected from a man younger than 35 in good health. The sample consisted of naive CD8+ T cells sorted from blood. DNA of the CDR3: TGTGCCTGGAGTGACCCTACAGGGATCTACGAGCAGTACTTC. Its translation: CAWSDPTGIYEQYF. The entire variable domain, with the rest obtained from reference TRBV30 and TRBJ2-7, is as follows: SQTIHQWPATLVQPVGSPLSLECTVEGTSNPNLYWYRQAAGRGLQLLFYSVGIGQISSEVPQNLSASRPQDRQFILSSKKLLLSDSGFYLCAWSDPTGIYEQYFGPGTRLTVT.